This T cell receptor beta chain was observed in a study of technical replicates of blood from several donors (dated by TCRdb to the late 2010s). This clone was recorded once. The antigen this receptor binds is unknown. No clone much larger than this one lies a single base away; base qualities are absent. The junction shows trimming of 5 bases on V and 7 bases on J, plus 12 bases between the germline ends. The CDR3 covers 11 residues, taking in both the cysteine and the phenylalanine. The DNA shown is the 33-base CDR3, in frame from base 1. Sequences DFQATT (CDR1) and SNEGSKA (CDR2) are obtained from the germline V gene (reference sequence). Library preparation employed the immunoSEQ multiplex PCR assay. TCRdb took over this immuneACCESS table, retaining in-frame rearrangements with V and J assigned. Such tables are incomplete; in checked studies, under half of the missing clones stem from an unresolved V gene, and the remainder is unexplained. For this sample there are roughly 80,000 clones; approximately 94% appear just once. The top ten constitute under 0.4% of the sample.

What was sequenced was T cells isolated from PBMCs. The sequence is built from TRBV20-1 and TRBJ2-7, with the D gene call left open. This clonotype originated in a human donor in good health. The CDR3 region has the sequence CSAPRMKEQYF. The DNA sequence is as follows: TGCAGTGCTCCCAGAATGAAGGAGCAGTACTTC.